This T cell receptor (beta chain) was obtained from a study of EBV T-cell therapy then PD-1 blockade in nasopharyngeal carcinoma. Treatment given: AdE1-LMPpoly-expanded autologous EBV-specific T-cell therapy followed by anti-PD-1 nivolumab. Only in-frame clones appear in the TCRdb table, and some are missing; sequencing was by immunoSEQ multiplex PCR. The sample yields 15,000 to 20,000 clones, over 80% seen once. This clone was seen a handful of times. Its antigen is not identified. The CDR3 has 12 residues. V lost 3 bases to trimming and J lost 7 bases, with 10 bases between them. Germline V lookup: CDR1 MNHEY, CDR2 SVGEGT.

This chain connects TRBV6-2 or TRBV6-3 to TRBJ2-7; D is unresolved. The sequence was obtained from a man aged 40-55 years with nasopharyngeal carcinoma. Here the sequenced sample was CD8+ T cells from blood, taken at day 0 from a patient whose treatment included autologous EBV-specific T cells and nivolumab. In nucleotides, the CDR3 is TGTGCCAGCAGTTATTTACCCAGGGAGCAGTACTTC. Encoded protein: CASSYLPREQYF.